This T cell receptor beta chain was sequenced for a study of T cell changes during pregnancy in multiple sclerosis. V lost 6 bases, J lost 8 bases, and 16 bases lay in between. The germline V gene encodes CDR1 MNHNY and CDR2 SVGAGI (reference sequence). The CDR3 runs to 14 residues. Here immunoSEQ multiplex PCR was the method, and the copy in TCRdb shows in-frame clones only, minus some. The sample contains about 110,000 clones, 80% to 95% of which appear only once. This specimen consisted of peripheral blood, obtained in the third trimester of pregnancy. The receptor was isolated from a female donor in good health, enrolled as a control in a pregnancy study. The chain recombines TRBV6-6 with TRBJ1-4; a possible D gene is TRBD1 (5 bases). The CDR3 spells CASRPGGGNEKLFF. The CDR3 DNA reads as TGTGCCAGCAGGCCTGGGGGAGGAAACGAAAAACTGTTTTTT.